This is a list of T cell receptor beta chains from one sample in a study of blood T cell repertoires in COVID-19. The assay was immunoSEQ multiplex PCR, and TCRdb's table has in-frame clones only and misses some. Seen here are approximately 200,000 clones, around nine tenths observed once, and the top ten hold 7.2%. The sequenced sample consisted of PBMCs or T cells enriched from blood (not recorded which). The receptors come from a man aged 30-40 years in a cohort exposed to, infected with or recovered from COVID-19 (not recorded which). Each CDR3 is given with its conserved first and last residue. A D gene is named only where the DNA matches it firmly. The size entry is marked missing in some rows and otherwise reads once, few, many or a size class.

D,size,V,J,CDR3,DNA
-,-,TRBV12-3/TRBV12-4,TRBJ1-2,CASRGGGGYTF,TGTGCCTCCCGGGGAGGCGGTGGCTACACCTTC
-,-,TRBV25-1,TRBJ1-1,CASTPSLGPKAAEAFF,TGTGCCAGCACCCCCTCATTGGGCCCCAAGGCCGCTGAAGCTTTCTTT
-,-,TRBV5-1,TRBJ2-7,CASSHIRSSGHKGWGYYEQYF,TGCGCCAGCAGCCACATAAGGTCATCGGGACATAAAGGTTGGGGGTACTACGAGCAGTACTTC
-,-,TRBV28,TRBJ2-7,CASTLLAFGYEQYF,TGTGCCAGCACCTTACTAGCTTTTGGCTACGAGCAGTACTTC
TRBD1,-,TRBV19,TRBJ1-5,CATRPPGQRVNQPQHF,TGTGCCACCCGCCCCCCGGGACAGAGAGTCAATCAGCCCCAGCATTTT
TRBD1,-,TRBV24-1,TRBJ2-1,CATSVWRQGSNEQFF,TGTGCCACCAGTGTCTGGAGACAGGGCTCAAATGAGCAGTTCTTC
-,-,TRBV27,TRBJ2-4,CASSSGTSKNIQYF,TGTGCCAGCAGTTCAGGGACATCCAAAAACATTCAGTACTTC
-,-,TRBV27,TRBJ1-1,CASSTGPNTEAFF,TGTGCCAGCAGTACAGGGCCGAACACTGAAGCTTTCTTT
-,-,TRBV28,TRBJ1-6,CASNDSPVTSPLHF,TGTGCCAGCAACGATAGTCCCGTAACTTCACCCCTCCACTTT
TRBD1,-,TRBV4-1,TRBJ1-2,CASSQEPGTGRGANYGYTF,TGCGCCAGCAGCCAGGAGCCCGGGACAGGGCGGGGAGCTAACTATGGCTACACCTTC
-,-,TRBV7-2,TRBJ1-1,CASSLGTGRAYYLNTEAFF,TGTGCCAGCAGCTTAGGGACGGGCAGGGCGTATTACCTTAACACTGAAGCTTTCTTT
-,few,TRBV7-9,TRBJ1-1,CASSLAMAGEDTEAFF,TGTGCCAGCAGCTTAGCCATGGCAGGGGAAGACACTGAAGCTTTCTTT
TRBD1,-,TRBV25-1,TRBJ1-1,CASRRTGNTEAFF,TGTGCCAGCAGGCGGACAGGGAACACTGAAGCTTTCTTT